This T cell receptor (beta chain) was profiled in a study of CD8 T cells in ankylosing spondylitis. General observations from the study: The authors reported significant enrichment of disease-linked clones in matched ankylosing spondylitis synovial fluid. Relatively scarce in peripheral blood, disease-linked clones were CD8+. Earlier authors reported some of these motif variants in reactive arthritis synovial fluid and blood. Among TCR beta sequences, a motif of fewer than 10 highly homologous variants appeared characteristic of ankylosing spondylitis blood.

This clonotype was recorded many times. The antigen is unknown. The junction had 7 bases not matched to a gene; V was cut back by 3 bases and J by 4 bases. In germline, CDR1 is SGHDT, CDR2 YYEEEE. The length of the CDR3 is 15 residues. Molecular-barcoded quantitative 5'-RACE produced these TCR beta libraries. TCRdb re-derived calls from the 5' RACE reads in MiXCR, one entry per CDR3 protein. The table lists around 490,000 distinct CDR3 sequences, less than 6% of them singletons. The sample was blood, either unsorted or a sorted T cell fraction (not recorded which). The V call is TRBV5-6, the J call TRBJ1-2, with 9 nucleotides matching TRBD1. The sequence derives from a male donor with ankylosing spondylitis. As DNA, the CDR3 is TGTGCCAGCAGCTGGGACAGGGTTCTGGGCTATGGCTACACCTTC. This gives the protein CASSWDRVLGYGYTF. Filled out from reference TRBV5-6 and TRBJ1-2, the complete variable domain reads DAGVTQSPTHLIKTRGQQVTLRCSPKSGHDTVSWYQQALGQGPQFIFQYYEEEERQRGNFPDRFSGHQFPNYSSELNVNALLLGDSALYLCASSWDRVLGYGYTFGSGTRLTVV.